The rows below give T cell receptor beta chains drawn from one sample of a study of lymphopenia after photon versus proton radiotherapy. TCRdb's copy holds only in-frame clones and misses some; the assay was immunoSEQ multiplex PCR. The sample shows approximately 150,000 clones, approximately 90% of them seen only once. The sample here was peripheral blood, taken from a patient treated with photon-based radiotherapy. The origin of the receptors is a man aged 50-59 years with gastric cancer. Each CDR3 is given with its conserved first and last residue. D genes are given only for firm matches. A row's size may be missing; if present it is once, few, many or a size class.

v_call	clone_size	d_call	j_call	cdr3_nt	cdr3_aa
TRBV6-1	.	.	TRBJ1-5	TGTGCCAGCAGTCAGGGAAGGTCGGGCAATCAGCCCCAGCATTTT	CASSQGRSGNQPQHF
TRBV19	medium-sized	.	TRBJ2-5	TGTGCCAGTAGTATTGAGGGGTCTTGGGAGACCCAGTACTTC	CASSIEGSWETQYF
TRBV7-7	.	.	TRBJ2-2	TGTGCCAGCAGCCCCGAGCGGAACACCGGGGAGCTGTTTTTT	CASSPERNTGELFF
TRBV28	few	.	TRBJ1-1	TGTGCCAGCAGTCTACGCACGGAGAGGACTGAAGCTTTCTTT	CASSLRTERTEAFF
TRBV27	.	TRBD1	TRBJ1-2	TGTGCCAGCAGTCCCCAGGGGGCAAGCTATGGCTACACCTTC	CASSPQGASYGYTF
TRBV30	.	.	TRBJ2-1	TGTGCCTGGAGTAGGGCCAGTCCAGGCTCCTACAATGAGCAGTTCTTC	CAWSRASPGSYNEQFF
TRBV2	.	TRBD2	TRBJ2-7	TGTGCCAGCAGGAAACTAGCGGGAGTGAACGAGCAGTACTTC	CASRKLAGVNEQYF
TRBV6-5	once	.	TRBJ2-5	TGTGCCAGCAGTTACCACCCAGGGGGAGGGCCTTTCCAGGAGTACTTC	CASSYHPGGGPFQEYF
TRBV29-1	once	TRBD2	TRBJ2-5	TGCAGCGTGCTAGCGGGAGGAGAGACCCAGTACTTC	CSVLAGGETQYF
TRBV5-6	.	TRBD2	TRBJ2-5	TGTGCCAGCAGCGGAGGACTAGCGGGAGGCTGGATTGGGGAGACCCAGTACTTC	CASSGGLAGGWIGETQYF
TRBV4-3	.	TRBD1	TRBJ1-1	TGCGCCAGCAGCCAGTACCGGGACAGGTTCACTGAAGCTTTCTTT	CASSQYRDRFTEAFF
TRBV9	.	.	TRBJ1-1	TGTGCCAGCAGCGTAAGCCTGAACACTGAAGCTTTCTTT	CASSVSLNTEAFF
TRBV11-3	.	.	TRBJ2-4	TGTGCCAGCAGCTTAGGGGAGGGGGCCGGAAACATTCAGTACTTC	CASSLGEGAGNIQYF
TRBV19	.	.	TRBJ1-2	TGTGCCAGTAGTATAACGGAATTACAGTCATATGGCTACACCTTC	CASSITELQSYGYTF
TRBV9	.	TRBD1	TRBJ2-2	TGTGCCAGCAGCAAGGGACAGGGGGTTAACACCGGGGAGCTGTTTTTT	CASSKGQGVNTGELFF
TRBV5-1	.	TRBD1	TRBJ2-5	TGCGCCAGCAGCTTGGAGGGGGCCTCGGCGGAGACCCAGTACTTC	CASSLEGASAETQYF
TRBV6-1	once	TRBD1	TRBJ2-7	TGTGCCAGCAATAAGGGGGCATTCTCCTACGAGCAGTACTTC	CASNKGAFSYEQYF
TRBV18	.	.	TRBJ2-2	TGTGCCAGCTCACCGCAGCAAGCAGCGGAGAACACCGGGGAGCTGTTTTTT	CASSPQQAAENTGELFF